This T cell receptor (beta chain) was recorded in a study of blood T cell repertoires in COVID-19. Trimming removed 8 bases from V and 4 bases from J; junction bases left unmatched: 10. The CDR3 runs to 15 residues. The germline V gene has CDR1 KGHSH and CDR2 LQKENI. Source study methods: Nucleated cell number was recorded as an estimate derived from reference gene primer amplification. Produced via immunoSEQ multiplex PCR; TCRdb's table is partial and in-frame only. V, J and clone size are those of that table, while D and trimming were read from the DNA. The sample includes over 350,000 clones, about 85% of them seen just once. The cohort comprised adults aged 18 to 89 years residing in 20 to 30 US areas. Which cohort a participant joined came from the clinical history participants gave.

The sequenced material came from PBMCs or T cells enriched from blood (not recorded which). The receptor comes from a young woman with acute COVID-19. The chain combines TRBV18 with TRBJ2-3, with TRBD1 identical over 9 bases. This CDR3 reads CASTSGTGMPDTQYF. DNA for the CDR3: TGTGCCAGCACTTCCGGGACAGGGATGCCAGATACGCAGTATTTT.